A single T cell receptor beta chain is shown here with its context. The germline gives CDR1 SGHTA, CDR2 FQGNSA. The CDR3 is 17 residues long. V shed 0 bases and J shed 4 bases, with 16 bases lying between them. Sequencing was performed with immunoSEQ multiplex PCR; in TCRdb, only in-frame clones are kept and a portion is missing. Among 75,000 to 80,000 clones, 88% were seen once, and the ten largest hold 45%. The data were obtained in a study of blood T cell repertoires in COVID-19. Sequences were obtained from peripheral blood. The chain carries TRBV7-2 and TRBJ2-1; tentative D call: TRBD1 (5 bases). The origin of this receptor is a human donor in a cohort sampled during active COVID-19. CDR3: CASSLAFRTLIYNEQFF. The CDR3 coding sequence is TGTGCCAGCAGCTTAGCGTTCCGGACACTAATTTACAATGAGCAGTTCTTC.